The 21 T cell receptor beta chains reported below all come from one sample, sequenced in a study of OX40 agonist ivuxolimab in advanced cancers. Here immunoSEQ multiplex PCR was the method, and the copy in TCRdb shows in-frame clones only, minus some. This repertoire shows 57,000 or so clones, 86% found once; its top ten account for roughly 3%. The starting material was CD4+ or CD8+ T cells sorted from blood, obtained in a trial of the OX40 agonist ivuxolimab. The source of these receptors is an adult with an advanced solid tumor such as melanoma, head and neck, liver or kidney cancer.

The chain joins TRBV4-2 to TRBJ2-1; 9 nucleotides line up with TRBD2. This CDR3 comprises 15 residues. Germline V gene data show CDR1 as LGHNA and CDR2 as YNFKEQ. Trimming at V came to 5 bases and at J to 2 bases, leaving 4 bases not matched to a gene. The CDR3 coding sequence is TGTGCCAGCAGCGGCGGGGGGGGCCCCTACAATGAGCAGTTCTTC. Protein: CASSGGGGPYNEQFF.

The chain combines TRBV7-3 with TRBJ1-2, with a weak D call TRBD1 (6 bases). V dropped 5 bases and J dropped 7 bases, with 20 bases sitting between them. CDR3 length equals 15 residues. Germline V CDR1 and CDR2: SGHTA, FQGTGA. Written as DNA, the CDR3 is TGTGCCAGCAGCCCCAGTGTTACAGGGAGTTCTGGCTACACCTTC. It translates to CASSPSVTGSSGYTF.

Remarks on this clone: A junction boundary mismatches the germline segment, possibly from a read error. J is TRBJ1-1 and V is TRBV5-8, with D tentatively TRBD1 (6 bases). CDR1 and CDR2 from the germline V gene are SGHTS and YDEGEE. The length of the CDR3 is 12 residues. The CDR3, as DNA: TGTGCCAGCAGCCTGGACAGCCCCAATGGAATCTTT. Translation: CASSLDSPNGIF.

This clone was counted once. The rearrangement links TRBV5-1 to TRBJ2-2, with 10 bases matching TRBD2. The germline V gene encodes CDR1 SGHRS and CDR2 YFSETQ. The CDR3 runs to 16 residues. V was pared by 3 bases and J by 0 bases, with 2 bases of the junction left unmatched. The CDR3 spells CASSSLAGANTGELFF. CDR3 sequence (DNA): TGCGCCAGCAGCTCCCTAGCGGGGGCGAACACCGGGGAGCTGTTTTTT.

This sequence joins TRBV5-6 and TRBJ2-2; possible D gene TRBD1, 5 bases. The CDR3 has 15 amino acids. Trimming removed 0 bases at V and 0 bases at J, with 6 bases between. Germline V gives CDR1 SGHDT, CDR2 YYEEEE. In DNA form, the CDR3 reads TGTGCCAGCAGCTTGGTACAGGCGAACACCGGGGAGCTGTTTTTT. Its translation is CASSLVQANTGELFF.

The rearrangement links TRBV14 to TRBJ2-2; unclear D gene. Germline CDR1 and CDR2: SGHDN and FVKESK. The V gene lost 4 bases and the J gene lost 1 base, with 16 bases spanning the gap. The CDR3 is 17 amino acids. The CDR3 DNA follows: TGTGCCAGCAGCCCCATGGCCGACTTAGGGAACACCGGGGAGCTGTTTTTT. Translation: CASSPMADLGNTGELFF.

This clone has only one observation. The V gene is TRBV7-6, the J gene TRBJ2-1; D is possibly TRBD2 (5 bases). Germline CDR1 and CDR2: SGHVS and FNYEAQ. The CDR3 runs 13 residues. Deletions cut 7 bases from V and 3 bases from J, with 10 bases between. CDR3 in DNA: TGTGCCAGCACAAGGACTGTCTACAATGAGCAGTTCTTC. It specifies CASTRTVYNEQFF.

CDR3 loop: CASSSQRGGADTQYF. In nucleotides, the CDR3 is TGTGCCAGCAGCTCACAGCGGGGGGGAGCAGATACGCAGTATTTT. The chain recombines TRBV5-4 with TRBJ2-3; 10 nucleotides agree with TRBD2. In germline, CDR1 is SGHNT, CDR2 YYREEE (reference sequence). The junction had 5 bases not matched to a gene; V was cut back by 3 bases and J by 4 bases. The CDR3 contains 15 residues.

This rearrangement joins TRBV6-4 to TRBJ2-7, with 12 bases identical to TRBD1. V lost 3 bases, J lost 6 bases, and 0 bases stayed unmatched. The CDR3 sequence is 13 residues long. CDR1 and CDR2 from the germline V gene are MRHNA and SNTAGT. CDR3 amino acids: CASSEGQGAEQYF. The CDR3 DNA reads TGTGCCAGCAGTGAGGGACAGGGGGCCGAGCAGTACTTC.

The gene calls are TRBV28 and TRBJ1-2, with a possible D match to TRBD1 (6 bases). The germline V gene has CDR1 MDHEN and CDR2 SYDVKM. The V end was cut by 6 bases, the J end by 0 bases, with 11 bases between. The CDR3 runs to 14 residues. DNA of the CDR3: TGTGCCAGCAGGCTTCAGGGGCCTAACTATGGCTACACCTTC. It specifies CASRLQGPNYGYTF.

The chain couples TRBV5-1 to TRBJ2-3; no clear D. V lost 0 bases, J lost 0 bases, and 8 bases lay in between. Germline assignment: CDR1 SGHRS and CDR2 YFSETQ. There are 15 residues in the CDR3. The CDR3 DNA sequence: TGCGCCAGCAGCTTGGAATCTCCGAGCACAGATACGCAGTATTTT. Its protein product is CASSLESPSTDTQYF.

This clone has a single count. The chain employs TRBV6-6 and TRBJ2-7, with D possibly being TRBD1 (6 bases). CDR1 is MNHNY, CDR2 SVGAGI, per germline (reference sequence). This CDR3 contains 13 residues. V dropped 6 bases and J dropped 3 bases, with 12 bases sitting between them. This CDR3 is CASRTGSYYEQYF. CDR3 DNA: TGTGCCAGCAGAACAGGGTCATACTACGAGCAGTACTTC.

The V call is TRBV18, the J call TRBJ2-1, with D possibly being TRBD1 (5 bases). Trimming took off 3 bases at V and 2 bases at J, with 14 bases between the two ends. Germline CDR1 reads KGHSH; CDR2 reads LQKENI. The CDR3 loop spans 16 amino acids. In nucleotides, the CDR3 is TGTGCCAGCTCACCGCTCCAGGGTCCGACCTACAATGAGCAGTTCTTC. As protein: CASSPLQGPTYNEQFF.

The chain carries TRBV18 and TRBJ2-1; D is uncertain. Germline V lookup: CDR1 KGHSH, CDR2 LQKENI. The length of the CDR3 is 13 residues. The V and J ends lost 0 bases and 7 bases respectively, with 7 bases between them. For the CDR3, the DNA is TGTGCCAGCTCACCACCGAATAAAAATGAGCAGTTCTTC. Its translation: CASSPPNKNEQFF.

The J gene is TRBJ2-7, the V gene TRBV19, with D possibly called TRBD1 or TRBD2 (6 bases each). V was clipped by 3 bases and J by 3 bases, with 15 bases between them. Germline assignment: CDR1 LNHDA and CDR2 SQIVND (reference sequence). The CDR3 sequence is 15 residues long. As DNA, the CDR3 is TGTGCCAGTAGTATCCGAGGTGGAGGGGGCTACGAGCAGTACTTC. The encoded protein is CASSIRGGGGYEQYF.

The gene calls are TRBV7-9 and TRBJ1-2, with D hard to call. Trimming cost V 5 bases and J 3 bases, with 13 bases left between them. The CDR3 is made up of 14 amino acids. Looked up from germline, CDR1 is SEHNR and CDR2 is FQNEAQ (reference sequence). In DNA form, the CDR3 reads TGTGCCAGCAGCCAAAACTCGGTTGACTATGGCTACACCTTC. Its protein is CASSQNSVDYGYTF.

Only a few counts were recorded for this clone. V usage is TRBV27 and J usage is TRBJ2-7, with 7 bases matching TRBD1. The V segment lost 5 bases and the J segment 0 bases; nucleotides outside the gene matches: 10. Germline CDR1 is MNHEY and CDR2 is SMNVEV (reference sequence). The CDR3 is 16 residues long. CDR3 coding DNA: TGTGCCAGCAGTCCCACAGGGGAAGAGGGCTCCTACGAGCAGTACTTC. It specifies CASSPTGEEGSYEQYF.

V gene TRBV9 combines with J gene TRBJ2-7; D is tentatively TRBD1 or TRBD2 (6 bases each). The V end was cut by 3 bases, the J end by 4 bases, with 20 bases between. There are 16 residues in the CDR3. In germline, CDR1 is SGDLS, CDR2 YYNGEE. The CDR3 DNA follows: TGTGCCAGCAGCGGAGGGGGGCCTCTATCCTCTTACGAGCAGTACTTC. It specifies CASSGGGPLSSYEQYF.

Judged by abundance, this clone is medium-sized. The sample carries other DNA sequences with the same CDR3. The chain carries TRBV7-9 and TRBJ2-2; D tentatively fits TRBD1 or TRBD2 (5 bases each). The CDR3 is made up of 14 amino acids. CDR1 and CDR2 from the germline V gene are SEHNR and FQNEAQ (reference sequence). V was cut by 4 bases and J by 3 bases, with 9 bases left in between. In DNA form, the CDR3 reads TGTGCCAGCAGCTCTGGGACGGACACCGGGGAGCTGTTTTTT. It codes for CASSSGTDTGELFF.

This clone showed up just a few times. This sample also contains other DNA sequences that code for the same CDR3. V and J are TRBV28 and TRBJ2-5; tentatively, D is TRBD1 or TRBD2 (5 bases each). Trimming took off 3 bases at V and 14 bases at J, with 19 bases between the two ends. Germline V gives CDR1 MDHEN, CDR2 SYDVKM. This CDR3 contains 13 residues. The CDR3 spells CASSLERGSVPYF. CDR3 DNA sequence: TGTGCCAGCAGTTTGGAGAGGGGTTCAGTCCCCTACTTC.

V gene TRBV10-3 combines with J gene TRBJ2-7; 8 bases align to TRBD2. The ends lost 4 bases at V and 2 bases at J; junction bases unmatched: 22. Germline CDR1 ENHRY, CDR2 SYGVKD. CDR3 size: 20 residues. The CDR3 DNA is TGTGCCATCAGTGGTAGAAGGGGAGCGGGGGTGCGCATCCCCCCCTACGAGCAGTACTTC. It is translated as CAISGRRGAGVRIPPYEQYF.